The present T cell receptor (beta chain) was sequenced within a study of T cell responses to AZD1222 COVID-19 vaccine. General study findings and limits: Unmutated variant regions are reportedly the target of nearly half of TCRs that are spike-specific. Researchers report vaccine-associated CD4 TCRs spanning spike, with dominance at 160-218 and 743-854. Seropositive status at baseline applied to only a handful of AZD1222 recipients. Clonal diversity was possibly underestimated, and white British individuals and females predominated among donors.

As to this clone: Antigen unknown.

Germline CDR1 SNHLY, CDR2 FYNNEI. Trimming shortened V by 3 bases and J by 9 bases, and 23 bases separated the two germline ends. The CDR3 spans 16 residues. TCRdb's table, derived via immunoSEQ multiplex PCR, lists solely in-frame clones and lacks some. The sample carries 120,000 to 150,000 clones, about 82% recorded once. The clonotype comes from an adult who received the AZD1222 COVID-19 vaccine. The sample here was peripheral blood, taken 28 days after the second AZD1222 dose. J is TRBJ2-5 and V is TRBV2; either TRBD1 or TRBD2 may supply D (6 bases each). DNA for the CDR3: TGTGCCAGCAGTGACGGGGTCCGGGGGCCTTGGGGGGCCCAGTACTTC. It codes for CASSDGVRGPWGAQYF.